The rows below give T cell receptor beta chains drawn from one sample of a study of T cell repertoires in cytomegalovirus infection. These receptors have no known antigen. TCRdb reprocessed the reads via MiXCR and lists one record per CDR3 protein. The data contain hundreds of thousands of distinct CDR3 sequences, approximately 42% of them singletons. The sequencing here drew on cultured PBMCs, taken from culture after CMV antigen stimulation. These receptors were obtained from a human donor in good health (CMV status not recorded). Some clones in this sample may be carry-over from other donors' samples. The CDR3 runs from the conserved cysteine through the conserved F or W. D genes are given only for firm matches. Expanded clones get a size class; other rows say once, few or many, or leave the size out.

clone_size: NA
d_call: NA
j_call: TRBJ1-2
v_call: TRBV7-2
cdr3_aa: CASSLVAVEGYTF
cdr3_nt: TGTGCCAGCAGCTTAGTAGCGGTGGAAGGCTACACCTTC

clone_size: few
d_call: NA
j_call: TRBJ2-1
v_call: TRBV7-2
cdr3_aa: CASSEWRDEQFF
cdr3_nt: TGTGCCAGCAGCGAATGGCGGGATGAGCAGTTCTTC

clone_size: NA
d_call: NA
j_call: TRBJ2-5
v_call: TRBV15
cdr3_aa: CATSRDRGIQETQYF
cdr3_nt: TGTGCCACCAGCAGAGATCGAGGAATTCAAGAGACCCAGTACTTC

clone_size: NA
d_call: NA
j_call: TRBJ1-6
v_call: TRBV7-2
cdr3_aa: CASSLGQGLPPLHF
cdr3_nt: TGTGCCAGCAGCTTAGGACAAGGTCTGCCACCCCTCCACTTT

clone_size: few
d_call: TRBD2
j_call: TRBJ2-1
v_call: TRBV25-1
cdr3_aa: CASSQREAGQFF
cdr3_nt: TGTGCCAGCAGCCAGCGGGAGGCGGGGCAGTTCTTC

clone_size: NA
d_call: TRBD2
j_call: TRBJ2-7
v_call: TRBV4-1
cdr3_aa: CASSQVSPPAGGNSYEQYF
cdr3_nt: TGCGCCAGCAGCCAAGTCTCCCCCCCAGCGGGGGGCAACTCCTACGAGCAGTACTTC

clone_size: NA
d_call: TRBD1
j_call: TRBJ2-5
v_call: TRBV6-6
cdr3_aa: CASNQGGEETQYF
cdr3_nt: TGTGCCAGCAACCAAGGGGGCGAGGAGACCCAGTACTTC

clone_size: few
d_call: TRBD1
j_call: TRBJ1-6
v_call: TRBV7-2
cdr3_aa: CASSARDRVSPLHF
cdr3_nt: TGTGCCAGCAGCGCCCGGGACAGGGTTTCACCCCTCCACTTT

clone_size: NA
d_call: NA
j_call: TRBJ1-2
v_call: TRBV28
cdr3_aa: CASRGLRGAVYGYTF
cdr3_nt: TGTGCCAGCAGAGGCTTGAGGGGTGCGGTCTATGGCTACACCTTC

clone_size: NA
d_call: NA
j_call: TRBJ2-2
v_call: TRBV2
cdr3_aa: CASSGVRNTGELFF
cdr3_nt: TGTGCCAGCTCGGGAGTCCGGAACACCGGGGAGCTGTTTTTT

clone_size: NA
d_call: NA
j_call: TRBJ1-5
v_call: TRBV19
cdr3_aa: CASSMGIGQPQHF
cdr3_nt: TGTGCCAGTAGTATGGGGATAGGTCAGCCCCAGCATTTT

clone_size: NA
d_call: NA
j_call: TRBJ2-1
v_call: TRBV6-2/TRBV6-3
cdr3_aa: CASSTGPVVYNEQFF
cdr3_nt: TGTGCCAGCAGTACGGGCCCCGTGGTCTACAATGAGCAGTTCTTC

clone_size: NA
d_call: NA
j_call: TRBJ1-4
v_call: TRBV6-1
cdr3_aa: CASSYVLATNEKLFF
cdr3_nt: TGTGCCAGCAGCTACGTCTTGGCTACTAATGAAAAACTGTTTTTT

clone_size: NA
d_call: NA
j_call: TRBJ2-1
v_call: TRBV24-1
cdr3_aa: CATSDFRLIAYNEQFF
cdr3_nt: TGTGCCACCAGTGATTTCCGGCTGATAGCCTACAATGAGCAGTTCTTC

clone_size: few
d_call: TRBD2
j_call: TRBJ2-3
v_call: TRBV7-4
cdr3_aa: CASSPGLAGGRGEQYF
cdr3_nt: TGTGCCAGCAGCCCCGGACTAGCGGGGGGCAGGGGAGAGCAGTATTTT

clone_size: few
d_call: TRBD2
j_call: TRBJ2-7
v_call: TRBV27
cdr3_aa: CASSKRWTSGSDEQYF
cdr3_nt: TGTGCCAGCAGTAAACGATGGACTAGCGGGAGCGATGAGCAGTACTTC

clone_size: once
d_call: NA
j_call: TRBJ1-5
v_call: TRBV19
cdr3_aa: CASSTTGRISNQPQHF
cdr3_nt: TGTGCCAGTAGTACCACAGGGCGGATCAGCAATCAGCCCCAGCATTTT

clone_size: NA
d_call: TRBD2
j_call: TRBJ2-1
v_call: TRBV27
cdr3_aa: CASREASGRRQFF
cdr3_nt: TGTGCCAGCAGGGAGGCTAGCGGGAGGCGGCAGTTCTTC

clone_size: NA
d_call: NA
j_call: TRBJ2-7
v_call: TRBV27
cdr3_aa: CASSDMRGSYEQYF
cdr3_nt: TGTGCCAGCAGTGACATGCGGGGTTCCTACGAGCAGTACTTC

clone_size: NA
d_call: NA
j_call: TRBJ2-7
v_call: TRBV6-6
cdr3_aa: CASSYKGAYSYEPYF
cdr3_nt: TGTGCCAGCAGTTACAAGGGAGCCTATTCCTACGAGCCATACTTC

clone_size: NA
d_call: TRBD1
j_call: TRBJ1-2
v_call: TRBV7-2
cdr3_aa: CASSLERTGGGYTF
cdr3_nt: TGTGCCAGCAGCTTAGAACGGACAGGGGGAGGCTACACCTTC

clone_size: NA
d_call: TRBD1
j_call: TRBJ2-4
v_call: TRBV5-3
cdr3_aa: CASSAGQGGDIQYF
cdr3_nt: TGTGCCAGCAGCGCCGGACAGGGTGGGGACATTCAGTACTTC

clone_size: NA
d_call: TRBD2
j_call: TRBJ2-2
v_call: TRBV11-2
cdr3_aa: CASSLTSGRPGELFF
cdr3_nt: TGTGCCAGCAGCCTGACTAGCGGGAGGCCCGGGGAGCTGTTTTTT

clone_size: NA
d_call: NA
j_call: TRBJ2-2
v_call: TRBV12-5
cdr3_aa: CASGLSLEGAGELFF
cdr3_nt: TGTGCTAGTGGTTTGTCCCTAGAGGGAGCCGGGGAGCTGTTTTTT

clone_size: NA
d_call: TRBD2
j_call: TRBJ2-5
v_call: TRBV6-5
cdr3_aa: CASSYQGLAAQETQYF
cdr3_nt: TGTGCCAGCAGTTACCAGGGACTAGCGGCGCAAGAGACCCAGTACTTC

clone_size: NA
d_call: NA
j_call: TRBJ2-1
v_call: TRBV7-9
cdr3_aa: CASSLASAGVNEQFF
cdr3_nt: TGTGCCAGCAGCTTAGCCAGCGCCGGGGTGAATGAGCAGTTCTTC

clone_size: NA
d_call: TRBD1
j_call: TRBJ1-1
v_call: TRBV6-5
cdr3_aa: CASRISGGTEAFF
cdr3_nt: TGTGCCAGCAGAATATCAGGGGGTACTGAAGCTTTCTTT

clone_size: NA
d_call: NA
j_call: TRBJ2-1
v_call: TRBV4-1
cdr3_aa: CASSQVHPTRPTTRRAKFF
cdr3_nt: TGCGCCAGCAGCCAAGTTCACCCCACAAGGCCAACCACAAGGCGGGCTAAGTTCTTC

clone_size: few
d_call: NA
j_call: TRBJ1-4
v_call: TRBV7-2
cdr3_aa: CASSLVGTLAEKLFF
cdr3_nt: TGTGCCAGCAGCTTAGTTGGGACCCTGGCTGAAAAACTGTTTTTT

clone_size: NA
d_call: NA
j_call: TRBJ2-3
v_call: TRBV5-3
cdr3_aa: CASSTPGVATDTQYF
cdr3_nt: TGTGCCAGCAGCACTCCCGGGGTGGCGACAGATACGCAGTATTTT

clone_size: NA
d_call: NA
j_call: TRBJ1-4
v_call: TRBV10-3
cdr3_aa: CAIAPGNEKLFF
cdr3_nt: TGTGCCATCGCGCCCGGTAATGAAAAACTGTTTTTT

clone_size: few
d_call: NA
j_call: TRBJ2-7
v_call: TRBV6-6
cdr3_aa: CASSYGRFYEQYF
cdr3_nt: TGTGCCAGCAGTTACGGCAGGTTCTACGAGCAGTACTTC

clone_size: NA
d_call: NA
j_call: TRBJ2-1
v_call: TRBV11-2
cdr3_aa: CASSLSGQSNNEQFF
cdr3_nt: TGTGCCAGCAGCTTATCGGGGCAGAGCAACAATGAGCAGTTCTTC

clone_size: NA
d_call: TRBD2
j_call: TRBJ2-1
v_call: TRBV10-2
cdr3_aa: CASSGPVGSSGSVYNEQFF
cdr3_nt: TGCGCCAGCAGTGGTCCGGTAGGGTCTAGCGGGAGTGTTTACAATGAGCAGTTCTTC

clone_size: few
d_call: NA
j_call: TRBJ2-2
v_call: TRBV7-9
cdr3_aa: CASSPGPSKGPGELFF
cdr3_nt: TGTGCCAGCAGCCCAGGACCATCAAAAGGACCCGGGGAGCTGTTTTTT

clone_size: NA
d_call: TRBD1
j_call: TRBJ2-3
v_call: TRBV2
cdr3_aa: CASFLGQADTQYF
cdr3_nt: TGTGCCAGCTTCTTAGGACAGGCAGATACGCAGTATTTT

clone_size: few
d_call: NA
j_call: TRBJ1-2
v_call: TRBV19
cdr3_aa: CASSVPQGLDYGYTF
cdr3_nt: TGTGCCAGTAGTGTGCCGCAGGGGCTCGACTATGGCTACACCTTC

clone_size: NA
d_call: NA
j_call: TRBJ2-7
v_call: TRBV11-2
cdr3_aa: CASSFSRVPTSEQYF
cdr3_nt: TGTGCCAGCAGTTTCTCCCGCGTCCCGACATCCGAGCAGTACTTC

clone_size: few
d_call: TRBD1
j_call: TRBJ2-4
v_call: TRBV7-2
cdr3_aa: CASSAAGGNIQYF
cdr3_nt: TGTGCCAGCAGCGCGGCAGGGGGAAACATTCAGTACTTC

clone_size: NA
d_call: TRBD2
j_call: TRBJ2-1
v_call: TRBV6-8
cdr3_aa: CASSTDRLAIGHRDEQFF
cdr3_nt: TGTGCCAGCAGTACGGACCGACTAGCCATAGGGCATAGGGATGAGCAGTTCTTC

clone_size: NA
d_call: TRBD2
j_call: TRBJ2-1
v_call: TRBV7-2
cdr3_aa: CASSSPIAGGYNEQFF
cdr3_nt: TGTGCCAGCAGCTCCCCCATAGCGGGGGGCTACAATGAGCAGTTCTTC

clone_size: NA
d_call: NA
j_call: TRBJ2-7
v_call: TRBV10-3
cdr3_aa: CATGTPGDPEQYF
cdr3_nt: TGTGCCACCGGAACCCCGGGGGACCCCGAGCAGTACTTC

clone_size: once
d_call: NA
j_call: TRBJ2-7
v_call: TRBV11-2
cdr3_aa: CASSLWDTPTYEQYF
cdr3_nt: TGTGCCAGCAGCCTCTGGGACACCCCAACCTACGAGCAGTACTTC

clone_size: NA
d_call: TRBD1
j_call: TRBJ2-2
v_call: TRBV11-1
cdr3_aa: CASSRTGGNTGELFF
cdr3_nt: TGTGCCAGCAGCCGGACAGGGGGTAACACCGGGGAGCTGTTTTTT

clone_size: once
d_call: TRBD1
j_call: TRBJ2-5
v_call: TRBV15
cdr3_aa: CATSRDWRQGAGETQYF
cdr3_nt: TGTGCCACCAGCAGAGATTGGCGCCAGGGGGCTGGAGAGACCCAGTACTTC

clone_size: few
d_call: NA
j_call: TRBJ2-2
v_call: TRBV7-2
cdr3_aa: CASSSEFTGELFF
cdr3_nt: TGTGCCAGCAGCTCCGAATTCACCGGGGAGCTGTTTTTT

clone_size: NA
d_call: TRBD1
j_call: TRBJ1-1
v_call: TRBV15
cdr3_aa: CATSRLRTGNTEAFF
cdr3_nt: TGTGCCACCAGCAGATTGAGGACAGGGAACACTGAAGCTTTCTTT

clone_size: few
d_call: NA
j_call: TRBJ1-1
v_call: TRBV7-2
cdr3_aa: CASSQWAGEDTEAFF
cdr3_nt: TGTGCCAGCAGCCAATGGGCGGGGGAGGACACTGAAGCTTTCTTT

clone_size: few
d_call: TRBD2
j_call: TRBJ2-1
v_call: TRBV5-6
cdr3_aa: CASSLGVGLAGNEQFF
cdr3_nt: TGTGCCAGCAGCTTGGGGGTGGGACTAGCTGGGAATGAGCAGTTCTTC

clone_size: NA
d_call: TRBD2
j_call: TRBJ2-3
v_call: TRBV11-3
cdr3_aa: CASSLNSGSSTDTQYF
cdr3_nt: TGTGCCAGCAGCTTAAATAGCGGGAGTAGCACAGATACGCAGTATTTT

clone_size: few
d_call: NA
j_call: TRBJ2-1
v_call: TRBV19
cdr3_aa: CASSSGLGPPFYNEQFF
cdr3_nt: TGTGCCAGTAGTTCTGGGCTCGGTCCACCATTCTACAATGAGCAGTTCTTC

clone_size: NA
d_call: TRBD1
j_call: TRBJ2-7
v_call: TRBV19
cdr3_aa: CASSTPGTGDFYEQYF
cdr3_nt: TGTGCCAGTAGTACCCCAGGGACAGGGGATTTCTACGAGCAGTACTTC

clone_size: NA
d_call: TRBD1
j_call: TRBJ2-7
v_call: TRBV6-6
cdr3_aa: CASRLSGQGDSYEQYF
cdr3_nt: TGTGCCAGCCGTCTCTCGGGACAGGGCGACTCCTACGAGCAGTACTTC

clone_size: few
d_call: NA
j_call: TRBJ1-1
v_call: TRBV7-2
cdr3_aa: CASRVRRNTEAFF
cdr3_nt: TGTGCCAGCAGGGTGAGGAGGAACACTGAAGCTTTCTTT

clone_size: few
d_call: TRBD1
j_call: TRBJ1-1
v_call: TRBV7-9
cdr3_aa: CASSSDRAGNTEAFF
cdr3_nt: TGTGCCAGCAGCTCGGACAGGGCCGGGAACACTGAAGCTTTCTTT

clone_size: NA
d_call: NA
j_call: TRBJ2-1
v_call: TRBV9
cdr3_aa: CASSPRSNNEQFF
cdr3_nt: TGTGCCAGCAGCCCTCGGAGTAACAATGAGCAGTTCTTC

clone_size: once
d_call: TRBD1
j_call: TRBJ1-2
v_call: TRBV2
cdr3_aa: CASSDRQGTEYGYTF
cdr3_nt: TGTGCCAGCAGCGATAGACAGGGAACAGAATATGGCTACACCTTC